The table lists the clone carrying this T cell receptor (beta chain) with many counts. From germline, CDR1 is KGHSH and CDR2 LQKENI. The CDR3 length is 14 residues. Trimming took 0 bases from V and 4 from J, leaving 6 bases between them. The source of the sample is a study of T-cell reconstitution after alpha-beta-depleted transplantation in children. Molecular barcoding with unique molecular identifiers was used for the TCRbeta library. Each CDR3 protein is one row after TCRdb ran MiXCR on the PCR reads. The sample holds about 610,000 distinct CDR3 sequences, 10% to 13% seen once. The TCR originated in a human donor who donated a stem cell graft to a child with acute myeloid leukemia. The rearrangement joins TRBV18 to TRBJ2-2; no reliable D call. The sample in question was PBMCs from the stem cell graft donor, obtained from the stem cell graft. The CDR3 sequence: CASSPPGGTGELFF. CDR3 bases: TGTGCCAGCTCACCACCGGGCGGCACCGGGGAGCTGTTTTTT.